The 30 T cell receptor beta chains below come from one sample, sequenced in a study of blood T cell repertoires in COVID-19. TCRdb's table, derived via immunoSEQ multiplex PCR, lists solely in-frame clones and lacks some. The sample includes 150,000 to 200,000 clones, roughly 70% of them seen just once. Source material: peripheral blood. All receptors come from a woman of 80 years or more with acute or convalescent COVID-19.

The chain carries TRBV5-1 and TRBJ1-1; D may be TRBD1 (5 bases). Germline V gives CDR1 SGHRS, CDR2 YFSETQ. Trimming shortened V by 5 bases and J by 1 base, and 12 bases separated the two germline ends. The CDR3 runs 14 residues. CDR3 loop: CASSLGAANTEAFF. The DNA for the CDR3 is TGCGCCAGCAGTTTAGGGGCGGCGAACACTGAAGCTTTCTTT.

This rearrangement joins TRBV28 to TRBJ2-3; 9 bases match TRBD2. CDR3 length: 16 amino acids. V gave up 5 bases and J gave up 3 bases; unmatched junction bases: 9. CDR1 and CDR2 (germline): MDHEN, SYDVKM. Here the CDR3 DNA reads TGTGCCAGCAGTCCGATAGCGGGGGAGGAAACAGATACGCAGTATTTT. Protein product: CASSPIAGEETDTQYF.

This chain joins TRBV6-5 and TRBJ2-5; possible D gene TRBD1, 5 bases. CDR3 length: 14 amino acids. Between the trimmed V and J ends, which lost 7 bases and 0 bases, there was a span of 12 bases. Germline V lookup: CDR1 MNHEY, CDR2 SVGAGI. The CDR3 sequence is CASMVGPHQETQYF. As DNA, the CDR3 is TGTGCCAGCATGGTGGGGCCTCACCAAGAGACCCAGTACTTC.

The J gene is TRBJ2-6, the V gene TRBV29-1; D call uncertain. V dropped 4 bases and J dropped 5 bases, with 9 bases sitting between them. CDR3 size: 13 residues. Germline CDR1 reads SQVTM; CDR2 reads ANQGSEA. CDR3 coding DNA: TGCAGCGTTGCTGAACAGTGGGCCAACGTCCTGACTTTC. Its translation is CSVAEQWANVLTF.

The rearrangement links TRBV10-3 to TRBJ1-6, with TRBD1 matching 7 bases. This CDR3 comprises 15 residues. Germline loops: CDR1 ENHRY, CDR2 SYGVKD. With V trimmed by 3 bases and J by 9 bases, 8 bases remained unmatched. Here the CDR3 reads CAISDYLGQTSPLHF. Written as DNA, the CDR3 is TGTGCCATCAGTGATTATTTGGGACAGACTTCACCCCTCCACTTT.

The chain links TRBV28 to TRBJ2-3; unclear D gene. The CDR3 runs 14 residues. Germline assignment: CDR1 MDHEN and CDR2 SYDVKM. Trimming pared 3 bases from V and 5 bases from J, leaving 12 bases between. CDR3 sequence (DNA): TGTGCCAGCAGTTTCAGGTCGACCGGAGATACGCAGTATTTT. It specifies CASSFRSTGDTQYF.

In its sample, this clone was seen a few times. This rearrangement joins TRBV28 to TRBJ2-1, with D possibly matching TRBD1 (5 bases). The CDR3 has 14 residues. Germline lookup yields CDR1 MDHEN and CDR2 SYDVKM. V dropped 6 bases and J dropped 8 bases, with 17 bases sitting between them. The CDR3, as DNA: TGTGCCAGCAGGGAGCATGGGGCAACGGATGAGCAGTTCTTC. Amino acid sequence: CASREHGATDEQFF.

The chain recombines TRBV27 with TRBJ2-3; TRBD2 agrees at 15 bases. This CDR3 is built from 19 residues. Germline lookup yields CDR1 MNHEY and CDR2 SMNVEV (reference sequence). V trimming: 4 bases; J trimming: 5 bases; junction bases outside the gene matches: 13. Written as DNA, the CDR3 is TGTGCCAGCAGTTATTCTCCCCCGGGACTAGCGGGAGGTGGAGATACGCAGTATTTT. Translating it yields CASSYSPPGLAGGGDTQYF.

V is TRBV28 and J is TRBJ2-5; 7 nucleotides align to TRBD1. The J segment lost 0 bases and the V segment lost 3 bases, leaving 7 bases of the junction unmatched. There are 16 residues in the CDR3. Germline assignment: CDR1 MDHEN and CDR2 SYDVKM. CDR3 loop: CASSFPSRGYQETQYF. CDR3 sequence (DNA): TGTGCCAGCAGTTTCCCTAGCAGGGGGTACCAAGAGACCCAGTACTTC.

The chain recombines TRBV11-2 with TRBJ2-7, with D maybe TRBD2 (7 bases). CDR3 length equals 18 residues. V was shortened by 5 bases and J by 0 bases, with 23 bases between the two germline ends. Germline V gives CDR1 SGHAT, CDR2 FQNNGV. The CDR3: CASSGGGGGTASSYEQYF. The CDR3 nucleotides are TGTGCCAGCAGCGGAGGGGGGGGTGGAACGGCCAGCTCCTACGAGCAGTACTTC.

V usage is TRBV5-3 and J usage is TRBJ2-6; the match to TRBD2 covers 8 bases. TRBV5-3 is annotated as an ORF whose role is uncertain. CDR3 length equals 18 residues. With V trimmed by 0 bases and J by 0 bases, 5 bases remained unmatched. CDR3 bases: TGTGCCAGAAGCTTGGTACTAGCGGCCTACTCTGGGGCCAACGTCCTGACTTTC. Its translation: CARSLVLAAYSGANVLTF.

CDR3 bases: TGTGCCAGCAGTTATCCGGGACAGGGGAACACTGAAGCTTTCTTT. As protein: CASSYPGQGNTEAFF. This chain joins TRBV28 and TRBJ1-1; 9 bases line up with TRBD1. This CDR3 region has 15 residues. The germline gives CDR1 MDHEN, CDR2 SYDVKM. J gave up 1 base and V 4 bases, and 4 bases lay outside the gene matches.

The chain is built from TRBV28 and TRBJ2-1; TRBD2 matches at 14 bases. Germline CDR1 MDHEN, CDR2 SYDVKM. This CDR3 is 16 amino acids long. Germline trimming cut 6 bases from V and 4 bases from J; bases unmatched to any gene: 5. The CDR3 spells CASSYGTSGSYNEQFF. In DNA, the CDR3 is TGTGCCAGCAGCTACGGGACTAGCGGGAGTTACAATGAGCAGTTCTTC.

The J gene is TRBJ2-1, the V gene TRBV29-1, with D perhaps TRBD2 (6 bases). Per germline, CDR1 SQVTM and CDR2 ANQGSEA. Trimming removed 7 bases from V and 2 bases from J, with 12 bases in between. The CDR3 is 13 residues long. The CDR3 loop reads CSAIAEPYNEQFF. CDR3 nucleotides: TGCAGCGCCATAGCGGAACCCTACAATGAGCAGTTCTTC.

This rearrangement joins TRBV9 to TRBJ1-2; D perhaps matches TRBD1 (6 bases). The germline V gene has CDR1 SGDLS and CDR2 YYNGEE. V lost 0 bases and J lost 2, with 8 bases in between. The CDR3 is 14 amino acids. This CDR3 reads CASSVAGQNYGYTF. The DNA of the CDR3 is TGTGCCAGCAGCGTAGCTGGACAGAACTATGGCTACACCTTC.

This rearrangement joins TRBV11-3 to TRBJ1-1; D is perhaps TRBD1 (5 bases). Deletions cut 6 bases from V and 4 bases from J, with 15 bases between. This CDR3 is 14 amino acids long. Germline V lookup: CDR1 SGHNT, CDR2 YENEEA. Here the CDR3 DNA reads TGTGCCAGCAGTCAATCCCGGGGGAGCACTGAAGCTTTCTTT. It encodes CASSQSRGSTEAFF. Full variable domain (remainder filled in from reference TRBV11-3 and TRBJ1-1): EAGVVQSPRYKIIEKKQPVAFWCNPISGHNTLYWYLQNLGQGPELLIRYENEEAVDDSQLPKDRFSAERLKGVDSTLKIQPAELGDSAVYLCASSQSRGSTEAFFGQGTRLTVV.

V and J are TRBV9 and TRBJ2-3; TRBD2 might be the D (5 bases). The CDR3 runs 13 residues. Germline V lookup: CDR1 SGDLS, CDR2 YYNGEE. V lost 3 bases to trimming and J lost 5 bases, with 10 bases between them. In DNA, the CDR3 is TGTGCCAGCAGCGACTTAGAGGGAGATACGCAGTATTTT. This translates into CASSDLEGDTQYF.

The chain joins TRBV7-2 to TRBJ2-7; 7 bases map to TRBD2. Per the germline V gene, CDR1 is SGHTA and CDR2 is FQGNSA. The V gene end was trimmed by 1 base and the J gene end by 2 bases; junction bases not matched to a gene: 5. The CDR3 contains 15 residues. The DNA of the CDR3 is TGTGCCAGCAGCTTAGATAGTCTAGCGGCCTACGAGCAGTACTTC. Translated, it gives CASSLDSLAAYEQYF.

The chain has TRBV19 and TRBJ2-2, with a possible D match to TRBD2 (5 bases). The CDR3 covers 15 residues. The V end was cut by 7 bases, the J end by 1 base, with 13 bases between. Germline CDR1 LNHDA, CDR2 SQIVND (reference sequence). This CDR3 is CASTRRGLNTGELFF. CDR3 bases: TGTGCCAGTACCCGCCGAGGACTGAACACCGGGGAGCTGTTTTTT.

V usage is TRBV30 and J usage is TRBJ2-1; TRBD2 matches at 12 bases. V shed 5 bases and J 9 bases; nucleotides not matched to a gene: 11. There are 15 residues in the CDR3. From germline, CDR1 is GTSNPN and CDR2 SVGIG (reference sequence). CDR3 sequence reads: CAWGGKGLAGIEQFF. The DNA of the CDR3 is TGTGCCTGGGGGGGGAAAGGACTAGCGGGAATTGAGCAGTTCTTC.

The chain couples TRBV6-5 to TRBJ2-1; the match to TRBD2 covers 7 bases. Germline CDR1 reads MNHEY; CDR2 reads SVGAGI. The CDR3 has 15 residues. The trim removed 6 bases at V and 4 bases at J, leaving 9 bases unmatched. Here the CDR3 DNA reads TGTGCCAGCAGGATCGCGGGAGCTTGGTACAATGAGCAGTTCTTC. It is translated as CASRIAGAWYNEQFF.

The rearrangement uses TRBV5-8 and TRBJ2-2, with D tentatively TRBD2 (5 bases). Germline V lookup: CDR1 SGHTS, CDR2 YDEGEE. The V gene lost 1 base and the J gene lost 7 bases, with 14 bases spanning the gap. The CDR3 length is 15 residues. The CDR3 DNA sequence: TGTGCCAGCAGCTTGCGGACTCTGTACGGCGGGGAGCTGTTTTTT. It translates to CASSLRTLYGGELFF.

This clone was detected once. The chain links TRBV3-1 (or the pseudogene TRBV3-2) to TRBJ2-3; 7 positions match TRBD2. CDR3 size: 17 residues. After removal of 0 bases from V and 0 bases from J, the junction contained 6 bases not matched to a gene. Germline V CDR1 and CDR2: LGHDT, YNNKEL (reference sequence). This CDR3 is CASSQDLLADSTDTQYF. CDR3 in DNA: TGTGCCAGCAGCCAAGATCTTCTAGCGGATAGCACAGATACGCAGTATTTT.

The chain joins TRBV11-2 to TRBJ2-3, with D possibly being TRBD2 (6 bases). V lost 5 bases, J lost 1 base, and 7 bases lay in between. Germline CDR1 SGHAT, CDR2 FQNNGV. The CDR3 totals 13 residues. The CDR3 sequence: CASSPGGTDTQYF. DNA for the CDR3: TGTGCCAGCAGCCCGGGAGGCACAGATACGCAGTATTTT.

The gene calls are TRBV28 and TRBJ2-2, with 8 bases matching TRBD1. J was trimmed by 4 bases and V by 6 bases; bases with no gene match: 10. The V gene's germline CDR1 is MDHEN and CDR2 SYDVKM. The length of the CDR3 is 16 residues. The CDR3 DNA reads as TGTGCCAGCAGCCAGGGTGGACAGGGCCTCACCGGGGAGCTGTTTTTT. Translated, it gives CASSQGGQGLTGELFF. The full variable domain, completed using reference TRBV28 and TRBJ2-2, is DVKVTQSSRYLVKRTGEKVFLECVQDMDHENMFWYRQDPGLGLRLIYFSYDVKMKEKGDIPEGYSVSREKKERFSLILESASTNQTSMYLCASSQGGQGLTGELFFGEGSRLTVL.

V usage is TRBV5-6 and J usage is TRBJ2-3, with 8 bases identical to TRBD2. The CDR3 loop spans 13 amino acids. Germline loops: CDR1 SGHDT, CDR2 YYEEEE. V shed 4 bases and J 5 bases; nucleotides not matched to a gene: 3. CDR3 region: CASSVGRVDTQYF. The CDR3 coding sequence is TGTGCCAGCAGCGTCGGGAGGGTAGATACGCAGTATTTT. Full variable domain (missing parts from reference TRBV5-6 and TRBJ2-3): DAGVTQSPTHLIKTRGQQVTLRCSPKSGHDTVSWYQQALGQGPQFIFQYYEEEERQRGNFPDRFSGHQFPNYSSELNVNALLLGDSALYLCASSVGRVDTQYFGPGTRLTVL.

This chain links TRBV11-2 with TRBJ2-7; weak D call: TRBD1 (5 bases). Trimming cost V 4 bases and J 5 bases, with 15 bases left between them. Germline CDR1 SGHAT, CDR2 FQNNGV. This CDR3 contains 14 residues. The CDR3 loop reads CASSYQGEANEQYF. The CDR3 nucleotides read TGTGCCAGCAGCTACCAGGGTGAGGCCAACGAGCAGTACTTC.

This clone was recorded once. Here the CDR3 DNA reads TGTGCCTGGGGGACTAGCGGGATTGCTGAGCAGTTCTTC. Residues: CAWGTSGIAEQFF. The V gene is TRBV30, the J gene TRBJ2-1; 13 bases are a match to TRBD2. V shed 5 bases, J shed 9 bases, and the junction held 4 bases outside the gene matches. Germline CDR1 GTSNPN, CDR2 SVGIG (reference sequence). The CDR3 length is 13 residues.

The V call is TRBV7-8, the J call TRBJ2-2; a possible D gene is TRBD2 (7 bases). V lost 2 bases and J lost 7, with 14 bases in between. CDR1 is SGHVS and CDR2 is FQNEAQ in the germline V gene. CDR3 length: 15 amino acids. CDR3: CASSLIGGADGELFF. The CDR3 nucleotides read TGTGCCAGCAGCTTAATTGGGGGGGCAGACGGGGAGCTGTTTTTT.

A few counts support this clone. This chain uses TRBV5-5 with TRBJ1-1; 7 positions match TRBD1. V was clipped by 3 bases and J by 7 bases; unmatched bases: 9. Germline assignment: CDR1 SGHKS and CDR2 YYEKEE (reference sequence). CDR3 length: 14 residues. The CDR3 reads CASSYQTGSSEAFF. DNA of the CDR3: TGTGCCAGCAGCTATCAGACAGGGTCTAGTGAAGCTTTCTTT.